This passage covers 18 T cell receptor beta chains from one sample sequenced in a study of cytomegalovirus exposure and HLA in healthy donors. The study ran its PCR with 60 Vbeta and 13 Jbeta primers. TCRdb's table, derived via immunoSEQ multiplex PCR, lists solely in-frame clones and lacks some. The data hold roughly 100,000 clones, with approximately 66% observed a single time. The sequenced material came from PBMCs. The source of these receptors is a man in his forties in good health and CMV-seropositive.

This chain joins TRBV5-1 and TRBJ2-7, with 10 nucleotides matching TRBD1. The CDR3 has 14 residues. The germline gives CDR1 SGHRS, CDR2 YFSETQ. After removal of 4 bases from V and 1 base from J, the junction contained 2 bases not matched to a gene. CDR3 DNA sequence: TGCGCCAGCAGCCCGGGACAGGGGTCCTACGAGCAGTACGTC. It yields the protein CASSPGQGSYEQYV.

CDR3 sequence (DNA): TGTGCCAGCAGCCTCGGACAGGAGGCGAACACCGGGGAGCTGTTTTTT. It is translated as CASSLGQEANTGELFF. This chain uses TRBV7-9 with TRBJ2-2, with 7 nucleotides matching TRBD1. CDR1 is SEHNR and CDR2 is FQNEAQ in the germline V gene (reference sequence). Trimming took 5 bases from V and 0 from J; bases not matched to a gene: 6. The CDR3 consists of 16 residues.

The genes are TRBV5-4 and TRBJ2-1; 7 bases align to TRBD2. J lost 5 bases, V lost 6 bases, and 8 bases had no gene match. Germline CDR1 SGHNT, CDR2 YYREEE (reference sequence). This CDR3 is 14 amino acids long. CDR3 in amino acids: CASTFWAGDNEQFF. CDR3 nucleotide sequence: TGTGCCAGCACCTTCTGGGCGGGAGACAATGAGCAGTTCTTC. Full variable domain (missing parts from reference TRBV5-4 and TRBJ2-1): ETGVTQSPTHLIKTRGQQVTLRCSSQSGHNTVSWYQQALGQGPQFIFQYYREEENGRGNFPPRFSGLQFPNYSSELNVNALELDDSALYLCASTFWAGDNEQFFGPGTRLTVL.

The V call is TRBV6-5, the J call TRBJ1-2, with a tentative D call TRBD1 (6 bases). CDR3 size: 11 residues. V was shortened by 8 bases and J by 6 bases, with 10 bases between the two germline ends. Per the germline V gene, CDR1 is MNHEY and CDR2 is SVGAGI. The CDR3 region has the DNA TGTGCCAGCGGGGGGGGCAATGGCTACACCTTC. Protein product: CASGGGNGYTF.

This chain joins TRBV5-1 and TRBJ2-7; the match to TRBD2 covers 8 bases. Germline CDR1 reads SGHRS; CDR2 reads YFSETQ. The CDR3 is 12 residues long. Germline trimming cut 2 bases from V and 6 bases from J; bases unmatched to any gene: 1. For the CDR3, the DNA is TGCGCCAGCAGCTTAGCGGGAGCCGAGCAGTACTTC. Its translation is CASSLAGAEQYF.

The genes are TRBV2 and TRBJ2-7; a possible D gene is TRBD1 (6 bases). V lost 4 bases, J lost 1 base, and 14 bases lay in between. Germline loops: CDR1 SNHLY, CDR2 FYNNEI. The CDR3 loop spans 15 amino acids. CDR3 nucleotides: TGTGCCAGCAGTGGAGGGCAGGGGAGTTCCTACGAGCAGTACTTC. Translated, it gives CASSGGQGSSYEQYF.

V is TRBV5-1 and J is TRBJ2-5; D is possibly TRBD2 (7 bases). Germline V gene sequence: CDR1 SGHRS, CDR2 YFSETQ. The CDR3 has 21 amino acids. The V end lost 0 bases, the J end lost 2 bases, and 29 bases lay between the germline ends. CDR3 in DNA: TGCGCCAGCAGCTTGGCCGGTGGGAGGGGGATCGGACGGGGACTTCAAGAGACCCAGTACTTC. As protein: CASSLAGGRGIGRGLQETQYF.

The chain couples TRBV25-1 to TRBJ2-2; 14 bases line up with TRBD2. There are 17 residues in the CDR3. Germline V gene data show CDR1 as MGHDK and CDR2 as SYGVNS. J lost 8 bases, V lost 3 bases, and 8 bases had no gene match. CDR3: CASSEGPGTSGSGELFF. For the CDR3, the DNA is TGTGCCAGCAGTGAGGGTCCCGGGACTAGCGGGAGTGGGGAGCTGTTTTTT. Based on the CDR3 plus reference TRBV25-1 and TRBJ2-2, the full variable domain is EADIYQTPRYLVIGTGKKITLECSQTMGHDKMYWYQQDPGMELHLIHYSYGVNSTEKGDLSSESTVSRIRTEHFPLTLESARPSHTSQYLCASSEGPGTSGSGELFFGEGSRLTVL.

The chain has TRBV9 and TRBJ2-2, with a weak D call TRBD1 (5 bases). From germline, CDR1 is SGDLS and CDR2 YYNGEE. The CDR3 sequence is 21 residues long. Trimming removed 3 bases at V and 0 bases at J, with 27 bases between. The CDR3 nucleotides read TGTGCCAGCAGCGGCCGCCGCGACTCCGTAGCAGTGGGGCCGAACACCGGGGAGCTGTTTTTT. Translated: CASSGRRDSVAVGPNTGELFF. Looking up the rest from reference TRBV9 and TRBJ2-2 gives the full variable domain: DSGVTQTPKHLITATGQRVTLRCSPRSGDLSVYWYQQSLDQGLQFLIQYYNGEERAKGNILERFSAQQFPDLHSELNLSSLELGDSALYFCASSGRRDSVAVGPNTGELFFGEGSRLTVL.

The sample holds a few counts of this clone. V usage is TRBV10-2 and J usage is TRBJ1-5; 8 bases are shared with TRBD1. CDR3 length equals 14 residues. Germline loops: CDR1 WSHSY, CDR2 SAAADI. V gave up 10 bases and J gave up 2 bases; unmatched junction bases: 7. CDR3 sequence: CATTDREGNQPQHF. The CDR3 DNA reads TGCGCCACCACGGACAGGGAGGGCAATCAGCCCCAGCATTTT.

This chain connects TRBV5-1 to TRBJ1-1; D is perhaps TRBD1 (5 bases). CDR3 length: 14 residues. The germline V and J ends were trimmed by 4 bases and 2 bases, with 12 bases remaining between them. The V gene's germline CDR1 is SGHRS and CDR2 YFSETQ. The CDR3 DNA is TGCGCCAGCAGCCCCGGGGGATCCAACACTGAAGCTTTCTTT. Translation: CASSPGGSNTEAFF.

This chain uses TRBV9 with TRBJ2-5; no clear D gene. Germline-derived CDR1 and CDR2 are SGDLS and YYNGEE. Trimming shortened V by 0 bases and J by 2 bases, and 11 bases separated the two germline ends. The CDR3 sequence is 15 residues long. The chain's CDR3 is CASSVAFSGQETQYF. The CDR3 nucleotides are TGTGCCAGCAGCGTAGCTTTCTCCGGTCAAGAGACCCAGTACTTC. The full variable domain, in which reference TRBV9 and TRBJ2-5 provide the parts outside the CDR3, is DSGVTQTPKHLITATGQRVTLRCSPRSGDLSVYWYQQSLDQGLQFLIQYYNGEERAKGNILERFSAQQFPDLHSELNLSSLELGDSALYFCASSVAFSGQETQYFGPGTRLLVL.

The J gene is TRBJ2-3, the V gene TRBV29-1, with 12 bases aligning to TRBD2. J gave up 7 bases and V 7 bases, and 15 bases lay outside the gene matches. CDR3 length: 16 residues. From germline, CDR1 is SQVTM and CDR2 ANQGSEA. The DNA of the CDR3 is TGCAGCGGCTACTGGACTAGCGGGGCCCTAAGGTATACGCAGTATTTT. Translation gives CSGYWTSGALRYTQYF.

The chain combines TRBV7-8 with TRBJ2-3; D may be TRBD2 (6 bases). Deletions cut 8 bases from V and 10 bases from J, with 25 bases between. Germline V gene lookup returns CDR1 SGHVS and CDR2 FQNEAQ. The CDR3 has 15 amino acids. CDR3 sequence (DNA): TGTGCCAGCCGGAATAGCGGTCCAACAAATAGGGCGCAGTATTTT. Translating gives CASRNSGPTNRAQYF.

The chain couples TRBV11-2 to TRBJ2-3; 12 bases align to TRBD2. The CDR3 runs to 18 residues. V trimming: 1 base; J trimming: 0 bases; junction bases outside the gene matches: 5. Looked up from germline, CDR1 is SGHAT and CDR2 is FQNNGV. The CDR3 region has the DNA TGTGCCAGCAGCTTAGTTACCCTAGCGGGAGGGAGCACAGATACGCAGTATTTT. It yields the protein CASSLVTLAGGSTDTQYF.

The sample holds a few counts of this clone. CDR3 in DNA: TGCGCCAGCAGCCAAGTAGCGGGAGGGTACAATGAGCAGTTCTTC. As protein: CASSQVAGGYNEQFF. The chain carries TRBV4-1 and TRBJ2-1; TRBD2 agrees at 11 bases. CDR1 is MGHRA, CDR2 YSYEKL, per germline. CDR3 size: 15 residues. V trimming: 1 base; J trimming: 4 bases; junction bases outside the gene matches: 0.

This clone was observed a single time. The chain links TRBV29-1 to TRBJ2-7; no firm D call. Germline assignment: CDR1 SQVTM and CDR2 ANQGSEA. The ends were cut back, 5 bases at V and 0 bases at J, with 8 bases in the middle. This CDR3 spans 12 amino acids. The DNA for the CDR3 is TGCAGCGTTTCCCCGAGCTCCTACGAGCAGTACTTC. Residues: CSVSPSSYEQYF.

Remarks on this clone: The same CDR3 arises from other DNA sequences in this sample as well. The CDR3 is CASSPSGEQFF. The CDR3 coding sequence is TGCGCCAGCAGCCCATCGGGTGAGCAGTTCTTC. This sequence joins TRBV5-1 and TRBJ2-1; D unclear. The V and J ends lost 4 bases and 9 bases respectively, with 8 bases between them. This CDR3 region has 11 residues. Germline V lookup: CDR1 SGHRS, CDR2 YFSETQ.